This TCR beta chain was captured in a study of T cells after yellow fever vaccination (dated by TCRdb to between 2018 and 2021). For the wider study: Staining for CD3, CD45RA, CCR7 and CD95 was used to sort memory subsets (EM, EMRA, CM and Tscm) on a BD FACS Aria III. Libraries from fractions with low cell numbers were prepared with the SMART-Seq v4 Ultra Low Input RNA kit. Blood was collected at multiple timepoints before and after primary and secondary immunization, and bulk PBMC replicates and cell subsets were isolated. Two healthy male donors made up the cohort, one aged 18 to 30 years and the other aged 30 to 39 years. To follow T-cell clones before and after primary and booster YFV17D yellow fever vaccination, bulk TCR alpha and beta repertoires were sequenced over time. Sorting of memory subsets took place on days 0, 15 and 45 and at 18 months after primary vaccination, as well as on days 0, 15 and 45 after the 30-year booster.

Counted from cysteine to phenylalanine, this CDR3 has 15 amino acids. Only the CDR3 DNA is retained, 45 bases long and in frame from the first base. V loses 2 bases, J loses 5 bases, and the germline ends lie 15 bases apart. According to the germline V gene, CDR1 reads SGHVS and CDR2 reads FQNEAQ. Sequencing took place on an Illumina NovaSeq 6000. TCR cDNA was synthesized by 5'RACE template switching, which introduced a universal primer site and unique molecular identifiers. Priming of cDNA synthesis was performed from both the TCR alpha and TCR beta constant segments. Library amplification used two PCR steps, and the second PCR step added sample barcodes and sequencing adapters. Sequencing of libraries was performed on Illumina HiSeq 2500 (2x100 bp) or NovaSeq (2x150 bp). The study's own analysis went as follows. MIGEC handled demultiplexing of reads and collapsing into UMI consensus sequences, while MiXCR performed V(D)J alignment. Using edgeR on replicate PBMC samples, clonotypes were called vaccine-responding if FDR was below 0.01 and the log2 fold change was above 5 up to day 15. Each bulk clonotype was labeled CD4 or CD8 based on which sequenced repertoire, CD4 or CD8, contained the clonotype at higher abundance. To estimate how each clone was distributed across memory phenotypes, clonotype frequencies in memory subsets were weighted by the numbers of FACS-sorted cells. TCRdb reran the public reads through fastp at Q25 and MiXCR, keeping productive beta chains. Each entry is one CDR3 protein sequence, shown with its most common DNA and genes. TCRdb's processing, not the authors', yielded these V and J calls. The sample records 15,000 or so distinct CDR3 sequences, 7.3% of which are singletons. 1.5% to 2% of the sample is held by the ten biggest clonotypes.

The treatment or condition label for this specimen denotes: live attenuated yellow fever vaccine strain. A standard Ficoll-Paque protocol was used to isolate PBMCs from peripheral blood. For sorted memory subsets, RNA extraction was done with the RNeasy Micro Kit. Study-wide conclusions, independent of this receptor: FACS-sorted repertoires could contain abundant contaminating clonotypes from the bulk population, so computational filtering was required. A small fraction of clonotypes showed up in both the CD4 and CD8 compartments, probably as a result of convergent recombination. The secondary T-cell response was weaker than the primary response but faster, peaking on day 5 instead of day 15. After the booster, most of the clones that had expanded following primary vaccination were detected again (almost 98% of CD4 and 80% to 90% of CD8), which suggests that memory was broadly maintained. On day 0, almost all vaccine-responding clonotypes were below detection in the sorted memory subsets. The study included only two donors, which limits how far the findings can be generalized.

This clonotype was counted many times. No qualities accompany the bases; no much larger clone lies one base away. Recombination linked TRBV7-8 to TRBJ2-5; possibly the D gene is TRBD2, per 7 matching bases. The starting material was PBMCs, either bulk or a sorted T-cell subset (CD4+, CD8+, memory, or dextramer-sorted; not recorded which), obtained on the day of the yellow fever booster vaccination. This receptor was taken from a man younger than 30 who received the YFV17D yellow fever vaccine. The base sequence is TGTGCCAGCAGCTTAAGGCTAGGGGGAGGGGAGACCCAGTACTTC. This gives the protein CASSLRLGGGETQYF.